A single sample gave rise to the 30 T cell receptor beta chains below, sequenced in a study of T cell clonotyping in hematopoietic cell transplantation. The data were produced by immunoSEQ multiplex PCR, yet TCRdb's version contains in-frame clones alone and is incomplete. The sample consists of roughly 18,000 clones, around 86% of them appearing once. This sample's time point: recipient sample about 28 days before transplant, after cytoreduction. The sample consisted of peripheral blood mononuclear cells, taken before stem cell transplant. The source is a man in his forties or fifties with acute myeloid leukemia. Some clones in this sample may be carry-over from other donors' samples.

This chain uses TRBV7-9 with TRBJ2-7; D ambiguous. CDR3 size: 13 residues. The germline V gene has CDR1 SEHNR and CDR2 FQNEAQ (reference sequence). The V gene lost 1 base and the J gene lost 3 bases, with 7 bases spanning the gap. This CDR3 reads CASSLGQNYEQYF. CDR3 coding DNA: TGTGCCAGCAGCTTAGGGCAGAACTACGAGCAGTACTTC.

This chain connects TRBV7-8 to TRBJ1-6; 10 positions match TRBD1. CDR1 is SGHVS and CDR2 is FQNEAQ in the germline V gene. The CDR3 runs 15 residues. V shed 6 bases and J 7 bases; nucleotides not matched to a gene: 6. CDR3 DNA sequence: TGTGCCAGCAGACCTTTGACAGGGGGCAATTCACCCCTCCACTTT. Its protein product is CASRPLTGGNSPLHF.

This clone occurred a few times. The chain has TRBV5-1 and TRBJ2-7; either TRBD1 or TRBD2 may supply D (5 bases each). This CDR3 is 15 amino acids long. Looked up from germline, CDR1 is SGHRS and CDR2 is YFSETQ. Deletions cut 4 bases from V and 0 bases from J, with 14 bases between. For the CDR3, the DNA is TGCGCCAGCAGCCCTCCGCCAGGGAGCTCCTACGAGCAGTACTTC. As protein: CASSPPPGSSYEQYF.

DNA of the CDR3: TGTGCCAGTACGGGCTGGGCAGGGGCTGGAAACACCATATATTTT. Residues: CASTGWAGAGNTIYF. V gene TRBV19 combines with J gene TRBJ1-3; D is perhaps TRBD1 (6 bases). The CDR3 extends over 15 amino acids. Germline-derived CDR1 and CDR2 are LNHDA and SQIVND (reference sequence). The germline V and J ends were trimmed by 7 bases and 2 bases, with 15 bases remaining between them.

J is TRBJ2-6 and V is TRBV28, with a tentative D call TRBD1 (5 bases). The CDR3 totals 18 residues. The germline V and J ends were trimmed by 5 bases and 2 bases, with 19 bases remaining between them. Germline assignment: CDR1 MDHEN and CDR2 SYDVKM. DNA of the CDR3: TGTGCCAGCAGTCCCCCCAGGGTCGCCACCCCTGGGGCCAACGTCCTGACTTTC. Amino acids: CASSPPRVATPGANVLTF. The full variable domain, rest sourced from reference TRBV28 and TRBJ2-6, is DVKVTQSSRYLVKRTGEKVFLECVQDMDHENMFWYRQDPGLGLRLIYFSYDVKMKEKGDIPEGYSVSREKKERFSLILESASTNQTSMYLCASSPPRVATPGANVLTFGAGSRLTVL.

This chain uses TRBV4-2 with TRBJ2-3; 9 nucleotides match TRBD2. Germline values: CDR1 LGHNA, CDR2 YNFKEQ. CDR3 size: 15 residues. The junction had 4 bases not matched to a gene; V was cut back by 0 bases and J by 6 bases. This CDR3 is CASSQDAGGPDTQYF. The CDR3 nucleotides read TGTGCCAGCAGCCAAGATGCGGGGGGGCCGGATACGCAGTATTTT.

This clone was observed a single time. This chain uses TRBV19 with TRBJ1-2, with unresolved D. Germline assignment: CDR1 LNHDA and CDR2 SQIVND (reference sequence). Trimming cost V 0 bases and J 4 bases, with 12 bases left between them. CDR3 length equals 15 residues. CDR3 loop: CASSIDPVEPYGYTF. The CDR3 DNA reads as TGTGCCAGTAGTATAGATCCGGTAGAACCCTATGGCTACACCTTC. The full variable domain, its missing parts supplied by reference TRBV19 and TRBJ1-2, is DGGITQSPKYLFRKEGQNVTLSCEQNLNHDAMYWYRQDPGQGLRLIYYSQIVNDFQKGDIAEGYSVSREKKESFPLTVTSAQKNPTAFYLCASSIDPVEPYGYTFGSGTRLTVV.

There are a few counts of this clone. This rearrangement joins TRBV6-1 to TRBJ1-1, with D hard to call. The CDR3 covers 14 residues. CDR1 is MNHNS, CDR2 SASEGT, per germline. Trimming cost V 3 bases and J 0 bases, with 8 bases left between them. The CDR3 spells CASSEVGMNTEAFF. In DNA, the CDR3 is TGTGCCAGCAGTGAGGTTGGCATGAACACTGAAGCTTTCTTT.

This clone was detected once. V is TRBV7-2 and J is TRBJ1-1, with unresolved D. The germline V and J ends were trimmed by 2 bases and 1 base, with 8 bases remaining between them. The CDR3 is 14 amino acids. CDR1 is SGHTA, CDR2 FQGNSA, per germline. The CDR3 DNA reads TGTGCCAGCAGCTTACAGATTTCGAACACTGAAGCTTTCTTT. As protein: CASSLQISNTEAFF.

This chain joins TRBV6-6 and TRBJ2-7; unclear D gene. The CDR3 contains 14 residues. V gave up 8 bases and J gave up 5 bases, with 19 bases separating them. Looked up from germline, CDR1 is MNHNY and CDR2 is SVGAGI (reference sequence). The CDR3 DNA sequence: TGTGCCAGCTACCGGTCATCAGAACCCCACGAGCAGTACTTC. Translated: CASYRSSEPHEQYF.

This rearrangement joins TRBV29-1 to TRBJ2-5; a possible D gene is TRBD1 (5 bases). TRBJ2-7 matches the DNA end more closely, so the J call is doubtful. The CDR3 is 15 amino acids. Germline V CDR1 and CDR2: SQVTM, ANQGSEA. Here the CDR3 DNA reads TGCAGCGTTGAATTATGGGCAGGGTCCGACTACGAGCAGTACTTC. Encoded protein: CSVELWAGSDYEQYF.

The CDR3 sequence is CASSSGQGNTEAFF. The CDR3 nucleotides are TGTGCCAGCAGCTCCGGACAGGGGAACACTGAAGCTTTCTTT. V gene TRBV7-6 combines with J gene TRBJ1-1; 8 nucleotides match TRBD1. Losses at the gene ends were 4 bases for V and 1 base for J; bases not matched to a gene: 2. The length of the CDR3 is 14 residues. Germline CDR1 reads SGHVS; CDR2 reads FNYEAQ.

The V and J genes are TRBV6-5 and TRBJ2-5; TRBD1 matches 9 bases. The V gene's germline CDR1 is MNHEY and CDR2 SVGAGI. This CDR3 is 14 amino acids long. V shed 5 bases and J 5 bases; nucleotides not matched to a gene: 6. The CDR3 DNA follows: TGTGCCAGCAGTCCTACAGGGGGCAGGGAGACCCAGTACTTC. This sequence encodes CASSPTGGRETQYF.

The rearrangement links TRBV25-1 to TRBJ2-1; 10 nucleotides agree with TRBD2. V dropped 8 bases and J dropped 8; count of bases not matched to a gene: 12. The germline V gene has CDR1 MGHDK and CDR2 SYGVNS. There are 15 residues in the CDR3. The CDR3: CASLPLAGGTDEQFF. CDR3 DNA: TGTGCCAGCCTACCCTTAGCGGGGGGAACCGATGAGCAGTTCTTC. Full variable domain (outside the CDR3, taken from reference TRBV25-1 and TRBJ2-1): EADIYQTPRYLVIGTGKKITLECSQTMGHDKMYWYQQDPGMELHLIHYSYGVNSTEKGDLSSESTVSRIRTEHFPLTLESARPSHTSQYLCASLPLAGGTDEQFFGPGTRLTVL.

The gene calls are TRBV5-1 and TRBJ1-1; D might be TRBD1 (5 bases). This CDR3 contains 16 residues. V gave up 2 bases and J gave up 6 bases, with 20 bases separating them. Germline-derived CDR1 and CDR2 are SGHRS and YFSETQ. DNA of the CDR3: TGCGCCAGCAGCTTTGGAAACCAGGGCCAGAGAGCTGAAGCTTTCTTT. It encodes CASSFGNQGQRAEAFF. Looking up the rest from reference TRBV5-1 and TRBJ1-1 gives the full variable domain: KAGVTQTPRYLIKTRGQQVTLSCSPISGHRSVSWYQQTPGQGLQFLFEYFSETQRNKGNFPGRFSGRQFSNSRSEMNVSTLELGDSALYLCASSFGNQGQRAEAFFGQGTRLTVV.

The chain carries TRBV7-9 and TRBJ1-1; the D is unclear. The germline gives CDR1 SEHNR, CDR2 FQNEAQ (reference sequence). V was cut by 6 bases and J by 4 bases, with 21 bases left in between. The CDR3 runs to 16 residues. Here the CDR3 DNA reads TGTGCCAGCAGTCCTCCCCCCTTATTGAAGGGCACTGAAGCTTTCTTT. Translating gives CASSPPPLLKGTEAFF.

This clone has just a few counts. The chain combines TRBV2 with TRBJ1-2, with D perhaps matching TRBD1 (6 bases). The V gene's germline CDR1 is SNHLY and CDR2 FYNNEI. CDR3 size: 13 residues. Deletions cut 5 bases from V and 4 bases from J, with 11 bases between. In DNA, the CDR3 is TGTGCCAGCAGTTTCAGGGGAGGCTATGGCTACACCTTC. Its protein product is CASSFRGGYGYTF.

The rearrangement joins TRBV27 to TRBJ2-7; D is perhaps TRBD1 (5 bases). In germline, CDR1 is MNHEY, CDR2 SMNVEV (reference sequence). V was clipped by 4 bases and J by 0 bases, with 10 bases between them. This CDR3 contains 14 residues. The DNA for the CDR3 is TGTGCCAGCAGTTACGACAGCTACTCCTACGAGCAGTACTTC. The encoded protein is CASSYDSYSYEQYF.

The V call is TRBV6-5, the J call TRBJ1-2; tentatively, D is TRBD1 (5 bases). Between the trimmed V and J ends, which lost 6 bases and 4 bases, there was a span of 18 bases. This CDR3 region has 15 residues. The germline gives CDR1 MNHEY, CDR2 SVGAGI. The CDR3 loop is CASSRGEDGSYGYTF. DNA of the CDR3: TGTGCCAGCAGCCGGGGGGAGGACGGTAGCTATGGCTACACCTTC.

The chain carries TRBV20-1 and TRBJ1-1; D not certain. V was pared by 3 bases and J by 7 bases, with 0 bases between. CDR3 length: 8 residues. CDR1 DFQATT and CDR2 SNEGSKA come from the germline V gene (reference sequence). The CDR3 sequence is CSASEAFF. The CDR3 coding sequence is TGCAGTGCTAGTGAAGCTTTCTTT.

The chain is built from TRBV5-1 and TRBJ1-2; D not resolved. Germline V CDR1 and CDR2: SGHRS, YFSETQ. CDR3 length equals 13 residues. Trimming cost V 2 bases and J 6 bases, with 11 bases left between them. This chain's CDR3 is CASSFLGSNGYTF. The CDR3, as DNA: TGCGCCAGCAGCTTCTTAGGTAGCAATGGCTACACCTTC. The full variable domain, its missing parts supplied by reference TRBV5-1 and TRBJ1-2, is KAGVTQTPRYLIKTRGQQVTLSCSPISGHRSVSWYQQTPGQGLQFLFEYFSETQRNKGNFPGRFSGRQFSNSRSEMNVSTLELGDSALYLCASSFLGSNGYTFGSGTRLTVV.

The chain has TRBV4-1 and TRBJ2-7; D remains ambiguous. Germline CDR1 is MGHRA and CDR2 is YSYEKL. There are 15 residues in the CDR3. Trimming took off 1 base at V and 2 bases at J, with 12 bases between the two ends. The CDR3 DNA reads TGCGCCAGCAGCCAAGTCCGCGGCGGAACCTACGAGCAGTACTTC. The encoded protein is CASSQVRGGTYEQYF.

The genes are TRBV6-1 and TRBJ2-7; D is perhaps TRBD1 (6 bases). The CDR3 is made up of 15 amino acids. V dropped 1 base and J dropped 2 bases, with 12 bases sitting between them. The germline V gene has CDR1 MNHNS and CDR2 SASEGT. The CDR3 DNA reads as TGTGCCAGCAGTGAAGACAGGGTCACGCCCTACGAGCAGTACTTC. Encoded protein: CASSEDRVTPYEQYF.

The rearrangement uses TRBV5-5 and TRBJ1-3; possible D gene TRBD1, 5 bases. Trimming took off 0 bases at V and 3 bases at J, with 19 bases between the two ends. The CDR3 totals 18 residues. Looked up from germline, CDR1 is SGHKS and CDR2 is YYEKEE (reference sequence). CDR3 protein: CASSLDLGRVIRGNTIYF. The CDR3 region has the DNA TGTGCCAGCAGCTTGGATTTGGGCAGGGTAATACGTGGAAACACCATATATTTT.

This clone was recorded once. This chain joins TRBV6-1 and TRBJ1-5; 9 bases are shared with TRBD1. Per germline, CDR1 MNHNS and CDR2 SASEGT. The trim removed 4 bases at V and 4 bases at J, leaving 5 bases unmatched. The CDR3 is 15 amino acids. Here the CDR3 reads CASSGEQGANQPQHF. The CDR3 DNA follows: TGTGCCAGCAGTGGAGAACAGGGGGCAAATCAGCCCCAGCATTTT.

The chain carries TRBV27 and TRBJ2-2; D might be TRBD1 (5 bases). Germline values: CDR1 MNHEY, CDR2 SMNVEV (reference sequence). Trimming pared 5 bases from V and 4 bases from J, leaving 17 bases between. CDR3 length: 16 residues. For the CDR3, the DNA is TGTGCCAGCAGTCAAGACGAACTTGGGGCCACCGGGGAGCTGTTTTTT. This gives the protein CASSQDELGATGELFF.

This rearrangement joins TRBV5-4 to TRBJ1-2, with a weak D call TRBD1 (5 bases). V was trimmed by 2 bases and J by 8 bases, leaving 10 bases between them. Looked up from germline, CDR1 is SGHNT and CDR2 is YYREEE (reference sequence). The CDR3 has 12 residues. The CDR3 DNA reads TGTGCCAGCAGCTTCGACAGAGGGGGCTACACCTTC. This sequence encodes CASSFDRGGYTF.

The chain carries TRBV7-2 and TRBJ2-5; a weak D match, TRBD1 (5 bases). Germline V CDR1 and CDR2: SGHTA, FQGNSA. V lost 5 bases, J lost 1 base, and 11 bases lay in between. This CDR3 contains 14 residues. This CDR3 is CASSRRTSQETQYF. In DNA, the CDR3 is TGTGCCAGCAGCCGACGGACAAGCCAAGAGACCCAGTACTTC.

J is TRBJ1-1 and V is TRBV10-3; TRBD1 agrees at 8 bases. Per germline, CDR1 ENHRY and CDR2 SYGVKD. This CDR3 has 14 residues. V was clipped by 7 bases and J by 6 bases; unmatched bases: 10. CDR3 nucleotide sequence: TGTGCCATCACCCCGGACAGGGACCCCGCTGAAGCTTTCTTT. Translation: CAITPDRDPAEAFF.

This clone was detected only a few times. This rearrangement joins TRBV27 to TRBJ1-2; D call uncertain. Germline loops: CDR1 MNHEY, CDR2 SMNVEV (reference sequence). CDR3 length: 13 amino acids. The ends were cut back, 3 bases at V and 4 bases at J, with 9 bases in the middle. CDR3 sequence (DNA): TGTGCCAGCAGTTTGGGGAGGAGCTATGGCTACACCTTC. Translated, it gives CASSLGRSYGYTF.